This T cell receptor beta chain was sequenced during a study of beta chain features in type 1 diabetes. Germline lookup yields CDR1 LGHNA and CDR2 YNFKEQ. The CDR3 has 19 residues. Trimming cost V 0 bases and J 5 bases; bases outside gene matches: 13. Remarks on this clone: The antigen remains undetermined.

General study results and limits: cDNA-based reads could over-represent cells with high TCR expression. A potential PCR bias toward shorter templates would be equal in patient and control samples.

Reverse transcription of all isolated RNA meant that expressed TCRB transcripts were sequenced. Average reads for naive, central memory and regulatory T cell samples were about 3.57 million. The protocol was immunoSEQ multiplex PCR, while the TCRdb copy is restricted to in-frame clones and leaves out a portion. The sample has about 410,000 clones; approximately 14% are singletons. J is TRBJ2-2 and V is TRBV4-2; TRBD2 agrees at 9 bases. This TCR derives from a man aged 25-45 years in good health. The sample taken for sequencing was naive CD4+ T cells from blood. CDR3 residues: CASSQDHNRGTSNTGELFF. The CDR3 coding sequence is TGTGCCAGCAGCCAAGATCACAATCGCGGGACTAGCAATACCGGGGAGCTGTTTTTT.